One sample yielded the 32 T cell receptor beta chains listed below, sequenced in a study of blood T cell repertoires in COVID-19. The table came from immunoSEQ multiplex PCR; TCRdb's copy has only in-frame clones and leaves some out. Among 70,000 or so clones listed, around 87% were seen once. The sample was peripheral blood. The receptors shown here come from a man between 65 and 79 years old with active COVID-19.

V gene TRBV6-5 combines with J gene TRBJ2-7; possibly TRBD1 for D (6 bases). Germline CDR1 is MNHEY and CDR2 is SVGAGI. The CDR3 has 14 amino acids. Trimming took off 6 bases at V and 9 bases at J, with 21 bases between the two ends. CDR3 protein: CASSRTVGLRGQYF. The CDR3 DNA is TGTGCCAGCAGCAGGACAGTGGGGCTACGAGGGCAGTACTTC.

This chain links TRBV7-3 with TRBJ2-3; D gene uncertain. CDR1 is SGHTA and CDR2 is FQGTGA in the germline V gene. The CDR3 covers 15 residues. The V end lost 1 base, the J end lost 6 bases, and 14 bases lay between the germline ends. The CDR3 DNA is TGTGCCAGCAGCTTAAACTCGCTTCTAAGTGATACGCAGTATTTT. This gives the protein CASSLNSLLSDTQYF.

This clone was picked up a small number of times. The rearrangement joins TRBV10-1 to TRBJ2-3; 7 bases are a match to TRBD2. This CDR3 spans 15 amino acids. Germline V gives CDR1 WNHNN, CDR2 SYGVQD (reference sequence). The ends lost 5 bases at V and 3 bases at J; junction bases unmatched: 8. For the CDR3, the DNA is TGCGCCAGCAGTCGCGCACCAGCGGGGACAGATACGCAGTATTTT. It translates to CASSRAPAGTDTQYF.

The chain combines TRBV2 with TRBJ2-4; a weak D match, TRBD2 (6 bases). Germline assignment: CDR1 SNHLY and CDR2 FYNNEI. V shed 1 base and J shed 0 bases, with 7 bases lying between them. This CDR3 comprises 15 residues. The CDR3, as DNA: TGTGCCAGCAGTGAAGGGGGGGTAGCCAAAAACATTCAGTACTTC. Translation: CASSEGGVAKNIQYF.

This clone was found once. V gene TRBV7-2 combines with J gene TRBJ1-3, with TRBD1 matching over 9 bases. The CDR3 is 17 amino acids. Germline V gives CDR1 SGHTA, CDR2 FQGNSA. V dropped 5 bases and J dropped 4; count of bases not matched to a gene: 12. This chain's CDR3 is CASSASGTGRVGNTIYF. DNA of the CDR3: TGTGCCAGCAGCGCGAGCGGGACAGGGAGGGTCGGAAACACCATATATTTT.

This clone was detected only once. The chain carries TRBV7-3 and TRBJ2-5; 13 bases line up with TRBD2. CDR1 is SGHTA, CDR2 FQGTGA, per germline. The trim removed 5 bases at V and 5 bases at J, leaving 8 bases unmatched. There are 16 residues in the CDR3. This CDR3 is CASSPRTSGRGETQYF. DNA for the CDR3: TGTGCCAGCAGCCCCCGTACTAGCGGGAGGGGGGAGACCCAGTACTTC. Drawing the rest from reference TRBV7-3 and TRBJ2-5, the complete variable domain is GAGVSQTPSNKVTEKGKYVELRCDPISGHTALYWYRQSLGQGPEFLIYFQGTGAADDSGLPNDRFFAVRPEGSVSTLKIQRTERGDSAVYLCASSPRTSGRGETQYFGPGTRLLVL.

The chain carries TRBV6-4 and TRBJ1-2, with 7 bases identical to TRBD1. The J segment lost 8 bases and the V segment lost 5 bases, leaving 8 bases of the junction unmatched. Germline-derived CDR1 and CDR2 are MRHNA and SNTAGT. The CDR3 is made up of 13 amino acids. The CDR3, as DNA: TGTGCCAGCAGTCCGGACAGAGGGGGCGGCTACACCTTC. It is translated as CASSPDRGGGYTF.

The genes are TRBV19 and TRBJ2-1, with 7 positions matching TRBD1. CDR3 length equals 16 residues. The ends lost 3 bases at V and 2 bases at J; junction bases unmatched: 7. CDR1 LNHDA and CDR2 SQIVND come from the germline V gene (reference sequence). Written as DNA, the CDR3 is TGTGCCAGTAGTATGTACCGGGACAGCACCTACAATGAGCAGTTCTTC. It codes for CASSMYRDSTYNEQFF.

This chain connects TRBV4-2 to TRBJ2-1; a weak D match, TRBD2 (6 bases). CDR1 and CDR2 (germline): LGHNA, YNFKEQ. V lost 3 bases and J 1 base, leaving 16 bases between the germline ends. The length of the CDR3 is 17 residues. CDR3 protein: CASSHAKRAPSYNEQFF. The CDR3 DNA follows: TGTGCCAGCAGCCACGCCAAGCGGGCACCTTCCTACAATGAGCAGTTCTTC.

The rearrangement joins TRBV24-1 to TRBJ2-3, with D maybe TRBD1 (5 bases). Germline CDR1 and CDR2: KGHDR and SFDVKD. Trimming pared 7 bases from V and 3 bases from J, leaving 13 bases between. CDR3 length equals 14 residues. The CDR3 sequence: CATSLAPGTDTQYF. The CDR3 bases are TGTGCCACCAGCCTGGCCCCAGGGACAGATACGCAGTATTTT.

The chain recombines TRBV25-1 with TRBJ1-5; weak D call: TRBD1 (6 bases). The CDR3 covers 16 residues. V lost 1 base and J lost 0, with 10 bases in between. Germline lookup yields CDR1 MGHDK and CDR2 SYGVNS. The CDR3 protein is CASSELGGDSNQPQHF. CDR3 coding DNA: TGTGCCAGCAGTGAATTAGGGGGGGATAGCAATCAGCCCCAGCATTTT. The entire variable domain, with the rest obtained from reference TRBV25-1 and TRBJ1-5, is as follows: EADIYQTPRYLVIGTGKKITLECSQTMGHDKMYWYQQDPGMELHLIHYSYGVNSTEKGDLSSESTVSRIRTEHFPLTLESARPSHTSQYLCASSELGGDSNQPQHFGDGTRLSIL.

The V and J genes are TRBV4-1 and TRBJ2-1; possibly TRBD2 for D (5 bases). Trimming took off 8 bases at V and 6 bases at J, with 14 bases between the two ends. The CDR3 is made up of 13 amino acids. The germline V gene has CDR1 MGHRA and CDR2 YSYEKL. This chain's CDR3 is CASATLARNEQFF. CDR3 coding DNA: TGCGCCAGCGCGACTCTAGCCCGCAATGAGCAGTTCTTC.

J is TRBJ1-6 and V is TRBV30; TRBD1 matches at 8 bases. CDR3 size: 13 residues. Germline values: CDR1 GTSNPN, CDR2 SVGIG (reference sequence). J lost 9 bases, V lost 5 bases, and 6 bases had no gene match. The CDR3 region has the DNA TGTGCCTGGGGCGGACAGGGAGGTTCACCCCTCCACTTT. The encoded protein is CAWGGQGGSPLHF.

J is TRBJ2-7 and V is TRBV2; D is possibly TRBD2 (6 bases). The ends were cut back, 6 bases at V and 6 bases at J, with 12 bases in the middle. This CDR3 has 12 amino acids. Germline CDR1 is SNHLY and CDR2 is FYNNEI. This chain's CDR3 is CASREGPGEQYF. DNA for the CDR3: TGTGCCAGCAGGGAGGGTCCTGGCGAGCAGTACTTC.

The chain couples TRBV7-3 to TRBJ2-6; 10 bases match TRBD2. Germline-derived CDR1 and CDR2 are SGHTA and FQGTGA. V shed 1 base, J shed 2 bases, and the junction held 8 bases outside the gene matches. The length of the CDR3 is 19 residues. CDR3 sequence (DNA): TGTGCCAGCAGCTTAAGGGCTAGCGGGAGCTTGACTGGGGCCAACGTCCTGACTTTC. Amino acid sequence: CASSLRASGSLTGANVLTF. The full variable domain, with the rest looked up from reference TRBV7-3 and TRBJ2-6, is GAGVSQTPSNKVTEKGKYVELRCDPISGHTALYWYRQSLGQGPEFLIYFQGTGAADDSGLPNDRFFAVRPEGSVSTLKIQRTERGDSAVYLCASSLRASGSLTGANVLTFGAGSRLTVL.

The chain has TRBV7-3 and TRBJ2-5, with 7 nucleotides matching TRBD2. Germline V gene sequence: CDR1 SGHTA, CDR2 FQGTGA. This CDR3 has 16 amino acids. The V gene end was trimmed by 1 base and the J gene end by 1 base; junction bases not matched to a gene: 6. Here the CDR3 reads CASSLRGGRRQETQYF. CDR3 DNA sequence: TGTGCCAGCAGCTTAAGGGGGGGACGCCGCCAAGAGACCCAGTACTTC.

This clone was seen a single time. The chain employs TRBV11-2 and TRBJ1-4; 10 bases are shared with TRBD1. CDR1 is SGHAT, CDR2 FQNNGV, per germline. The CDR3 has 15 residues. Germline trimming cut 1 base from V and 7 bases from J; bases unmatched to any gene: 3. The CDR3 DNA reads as TGTGCCAGCAGCTTAGGGACAGGGGGAAGTGAAAAACTGTTTTTT. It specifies CASSLGTGGSEKLFF.

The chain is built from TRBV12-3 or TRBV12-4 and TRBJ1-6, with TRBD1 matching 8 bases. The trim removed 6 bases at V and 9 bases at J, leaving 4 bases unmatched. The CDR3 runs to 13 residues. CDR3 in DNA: TGTGCCAGCAGCCTACAGGGGGGTTCACCCCTCCACTTT. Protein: CASSLQGGSPLHF.

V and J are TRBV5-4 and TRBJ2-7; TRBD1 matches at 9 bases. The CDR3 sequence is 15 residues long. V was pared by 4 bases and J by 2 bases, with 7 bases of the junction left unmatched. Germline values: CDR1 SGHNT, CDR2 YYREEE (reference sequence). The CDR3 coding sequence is TGTGCCAGCAGCCTACCCGGGACAGGGACCTACGAGCAGTACTTC. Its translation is CASSLPGTGTYEQYF.

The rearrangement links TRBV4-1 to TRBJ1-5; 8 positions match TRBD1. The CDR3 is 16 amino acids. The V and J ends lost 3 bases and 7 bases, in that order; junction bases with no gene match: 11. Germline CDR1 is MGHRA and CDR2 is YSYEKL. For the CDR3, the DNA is TGCGCCAGCAGCCACCCGGGGACAGGAGGTGGCCAGCCCCAGCATTTT. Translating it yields CASSHPGTGGGQPQHF.

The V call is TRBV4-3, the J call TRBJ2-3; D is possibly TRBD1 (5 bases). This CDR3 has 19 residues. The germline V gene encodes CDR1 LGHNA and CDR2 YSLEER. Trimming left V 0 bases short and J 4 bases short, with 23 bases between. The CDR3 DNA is TGCGCCAGCAGCCAAGATCTGGGCCCTGGGCAGGGTGCCCCAGATACGCAGTATTTT. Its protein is CASSQDLGPGQGAPDTQYF.

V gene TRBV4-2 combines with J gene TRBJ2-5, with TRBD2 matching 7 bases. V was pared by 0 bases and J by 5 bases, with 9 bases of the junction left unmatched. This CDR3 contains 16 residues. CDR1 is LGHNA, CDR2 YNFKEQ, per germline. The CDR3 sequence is CASSQDLGEGRETQYF. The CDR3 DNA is TGTGCCAGCAGCCAAGATTTGGGGGAGGGGAGGGAGACCCAGTACTTC.

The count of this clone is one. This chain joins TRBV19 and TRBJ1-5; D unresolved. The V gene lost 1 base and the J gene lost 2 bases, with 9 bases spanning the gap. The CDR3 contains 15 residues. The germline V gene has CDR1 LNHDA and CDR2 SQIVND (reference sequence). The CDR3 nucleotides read TGTGCCAGTAGTATAGTTGGGAGCGGCAATCAGCCCCAGCATTTT. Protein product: CASSIVGSGNQPQHF.

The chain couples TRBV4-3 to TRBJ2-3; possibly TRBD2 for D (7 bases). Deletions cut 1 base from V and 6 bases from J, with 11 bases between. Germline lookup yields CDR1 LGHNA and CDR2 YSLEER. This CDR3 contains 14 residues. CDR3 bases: TGCGCCAGCAGCCAAGGGCGGGGGCGGGATACGCAGTATTTT. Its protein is CASSQGRGRDTQYF.

The CDR3: CASSQGVGWETQYF. CDR3 sequence (DNA): TGTGCCAGCAGCCAGGGCGTGGGCTGGGAGACCCAGTACTTC. The V and J genes are TRBV3-1 (or the pseudogene TRBV3-2) and TRBJ2-5; D is ambiguous. The CDR3 extends over 14 amino acids. V was cut by 3 bases and J by 5 bases, with 13 bases left in between. Germline loops: CDR1 LGHDT, CDR2 YNNKEL (reference sequence).

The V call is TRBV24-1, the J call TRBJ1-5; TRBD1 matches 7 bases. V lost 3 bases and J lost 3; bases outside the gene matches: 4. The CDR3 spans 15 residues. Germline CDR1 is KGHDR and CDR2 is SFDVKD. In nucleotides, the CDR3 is TGTGCCACCAGTGATCCTACAGGGGACAATCAGCCCCAGCATTTT. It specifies CATSDPTGDNQPQHF.

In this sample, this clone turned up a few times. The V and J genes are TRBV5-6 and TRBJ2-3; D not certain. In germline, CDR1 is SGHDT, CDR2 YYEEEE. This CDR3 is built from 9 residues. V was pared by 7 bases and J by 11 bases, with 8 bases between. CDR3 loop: CASASVQYF. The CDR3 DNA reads TGTGCCAGCGCGAGCGTGCAGTATTTT.

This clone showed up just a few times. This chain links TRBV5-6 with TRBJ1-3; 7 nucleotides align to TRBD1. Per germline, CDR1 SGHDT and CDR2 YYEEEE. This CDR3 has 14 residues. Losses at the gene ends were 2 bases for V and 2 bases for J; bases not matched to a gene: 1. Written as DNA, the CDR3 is TGTGCCAGCAGCTTAACAGGGGCTGGAAACACCATATATTTT. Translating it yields CASSLTGAGNTIYF. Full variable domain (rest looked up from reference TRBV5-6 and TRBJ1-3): DAGVTQSPTHLIKTRGQQVTLRCSPKSGHDTVSWYQQALGQGPQFIFQYYEEEERQRGNFPDRFSGHQFPNYSSELNVNALLLGDSALYLCASSLTGAGNTIYFGEGSWLTVV.

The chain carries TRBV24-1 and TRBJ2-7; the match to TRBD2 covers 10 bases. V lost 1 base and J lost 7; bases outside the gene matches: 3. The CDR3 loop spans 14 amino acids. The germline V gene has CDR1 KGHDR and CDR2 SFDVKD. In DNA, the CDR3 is TGTGCCACCAGTGATTTCGAGCGGGGGGGTGAGCAGTACTTC. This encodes CATSDFERGGEQYF.

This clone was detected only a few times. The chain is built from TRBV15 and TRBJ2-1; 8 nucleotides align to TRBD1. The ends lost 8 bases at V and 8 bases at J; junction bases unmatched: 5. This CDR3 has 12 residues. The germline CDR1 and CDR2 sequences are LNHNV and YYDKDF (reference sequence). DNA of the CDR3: TGTGCCACCCTCGGACAGGGCGATGAGCAGTTCTTC. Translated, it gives CATLGQGDEQFF.

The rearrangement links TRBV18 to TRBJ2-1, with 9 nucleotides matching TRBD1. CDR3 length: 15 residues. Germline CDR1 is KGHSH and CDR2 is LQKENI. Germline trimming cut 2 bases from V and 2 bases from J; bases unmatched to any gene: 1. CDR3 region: CASSPRQGAYNEQFF. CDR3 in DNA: TGTGCCAGCTCACCAAGACAGGGGGCCTACAATGAGCAGTTCTTC. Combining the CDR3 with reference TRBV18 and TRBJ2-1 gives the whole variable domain NAGVMQNPRHLVRRRGQEARLRCSPMKGHSHVYWYRQLPEEGLKFMVYLQKENIIDESGMPKERFSAEFPKEGPSILRIQQVVRGDSAAYFCASSPRQGAYNEQFFGPGTRLTVL.

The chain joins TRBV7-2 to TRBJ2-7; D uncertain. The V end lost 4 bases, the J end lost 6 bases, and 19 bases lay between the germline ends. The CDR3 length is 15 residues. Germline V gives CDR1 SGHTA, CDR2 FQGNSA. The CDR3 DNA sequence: TGTGCCAGCAGCTCACGCGGCAGTTTAGGATCCGAGCAGTACTTC. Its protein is CASSSRGSLGSEQYF.